Listed below are T cell receptor beta chains from one sample, sequenced in a study of tumor-infiltrating lymphocytes in primary liver carcinoma. TCRdb fed the multiplex PCR reads into MiXCR, producing one record per CDR3 protein. The sample holds about 210,000 distinct CDR3 sequences, 65% seen once. The specimen was peripheral blood. These TCRs come from a woman in her fifties or sixties with primary liver carcinoma and hepatitis B virus infection. CDR3s include the opening cysteine and the closing phenylalanine or tryptophan. A D gene is named only where the DNA matches it firmly. Only some rows state a clone size, as once, few, many or a class for expanded clones.

j_gene,d_gene,v_gene,abundance,CDR3nt,CDR3aa
TRBJ2-3,NA,TRBV5-1,NA,TGCGCCAGTGGGGGGAAGGCAGATACGCAGTATTTT,CASGGKADTQYF
TRBJ1-1,NA,TRBV11-2,NA,TGTGCCAGCAGCTTTGAACATATCACTGAAGCTTTCTTT,CASSFEHITEAFF
TRBJ2-3,TRBD2,TRBV6-6,many,TGTGCCAGCATGACTAGCGGGAGTACAGATACGCAGTATTTT,CASMTSGSTDTQYF
TRBJ2-2,NA,TRBV6-1,NA,TGTGCCAGCAGTGAAGTCTGGGGCAATGCGAACACCGGGGAGCCGTTCTTT,CASSEVWGNANTGEPFF
TRBJ2-7,TRBD2,TRBV12-3/TRBV12-4,NA,TGTGCCAGCAGTTCAATCGGGAGGACCTACGAGCAGTACTTC,CASSSIGRTYEQYF
TRBJ1-1,NA,TRBV12-3/TRBV12-4,few,TGTGCCAGCAGTTTAGTGGTAATTTCCGAGAACACTGAAGCTTTCTTT,CASSLVVISENTEAFF
TRBJ2-3,NA,TRBV6-5,NA,TGTGCCAGCAGTCACACGGGTCGGGACACGCAGTACTTT,CASSHTGRDTQYF
TRBJ1-4,NA,TRBV7-9,NA,TGTGCCAGCAGCTTAGTGGGAGCAGGTGAAAAACTGTTTTTT,CASSLVGAGEKLFF
TRBJ2-5,NA,TRBV6-1,NA,TGTGCCATCCGGGTTGGATTAGAGAAGACCCAGTACTTC,CAIRVGLEKTQYF
TRBJ2-5,TRBD1,TRBV12-3/TRBV12-4,once,TGTGCCAACACAGGGGGCCAAGAGACCCAGTACTTC,CANTGGQETQYF